This passage covers 9 T cell receptor beta chains from one sample sequenced in a study of tumor and adjacent non-tumor tissue in lung cancer. The library came from three nested PCR rounds adapted from ARM-PCR protocols. Using its own MiXCR run on the multiplex PCR reads, TCRdb lists one record per CDR3 protein. The sample lists approximately 100,000 distinct CDR3 sequences; 50% to 70% were seen once. This sample's RNA came from whole unsorted tissue. The normal lung tissue was taken more than 3 cm from the tumor edge. Material for sequencing was distant non-tumor lung tissue. These receptors came from a man aged 25 to 45 with non-small cell lung cancer.

In regard to this clonotype: It may be a read error: a sequence one base away is much more abundant. This rearrangement joins TRBV6-5 to TRBJ2-3; no reliable D call. Germline V gene sequence: CDR1 MNHEY, CDR2 SVGAGI. V lost 5 bases and J lost 0, with 9 bases in between. CDR3 length: 14 amino acids. The CDR3 loop is CASSEEASTDTQYF. The CDR3 coding sequence is TGTGCCAGCAGTGAGGAAGCGAGCACAGATACGCAGTATTTT.

The V gene is TRBV24-1, the J gene TRBJ2-7; TRBD2 aligns across 10 bases. The CDR3 loop spans 16 amino acids. V lost 4 bases and J lost 1; bases outside the gene matches: 6. Germline V gene data show CDR1 as KGHDR and CDR2 as SFDVKD. The DNA of the CDR3 is TGTGCCACCAGTGAAGTAGCGGGGGGCAATTCCTACGAGCAGTACTTC. Translated: CATSEVAGGNSYEQYF.

The sample holds many counts of this clonotype. The chain has TRBV20-1 and TRBJ2-2, with TRBD2 matching 8 bases. This CDR3 is 15 amino acids long. Losses at the gene ends were 0 bases for V and 1 base for J; bases not matched to a gene: 1. Germline V CDR1 and CDR2: DFQATT, SNEGSKA (reference sequence). The CDR3: CSARDAGGNTGELFF. Written as DNA, the CDR3 is TGCAGTGCTAGAGATGCGGGAGGGAACACCGGGGAGCTGTTTTTT.

On this clonotype itself: This may stem from a read error, because a much larger clone lies one nucleotide away. Given the absence of the conserved phenylalanine or tryptophan at the CDR3 end, a read error is likely. J is TRBJ1-1 and V is TRBV6-6, with D uncertain. CDR1 and CDR2 from the germline V gene are MNHNY and SVGAGI (reference sequence). This CDR3 region has 11 residues. V shed 5 bases and J shed 2 bases, with 3 bases lying between them. CDR3 in amino acids: CASSVNTEAFI. The DNA for the CDR3 is TGTGCCAGCAGTGTTAACACTGAAGCTTTCATT.

The count of this clonotype is one. At one end, the junction sequence differs from germline, possibly due to a read error. The chain recombines TRBV5-1 with TRBJ1-4; possibly TRBD1 for D (5 bases). The CDR3 is 13 residues long. Germline V gene data show CDR1 as SGHRS and CDR2 as YFSETQ. Here the CDR3 reads CARSLGLGEKLFF. The CDR3 nucleotides read TGCGCCAGAAGCTTGGGACTAGGCGAAAAATTGTTTTTT.

V usage is TRBV11-2 and J usage is TRBJ1-1, with D uncertain. The germline V gene encodes CDR1 SGHAT and CDR2 FQNNGV. The CDR3 is 13 amino acids. Trimming left V 7 bases short and J 3 bases short, with 12 bases between. The CDR3 region is CASNLSRYTEAFF. The CDR3 bases are TGTGCCAGCAACTTGAGCCGTTACACTGAAGCTTTCTTT.

Details on this clonotype: Possible read error: a much larger clone is one base away. The CDR3 region has the DNA TGTGCCTGCAAGACCGGGACAGCTTCCTACGAGCAGTACTTC. Its translation: CACKTGTASYEQYF. This chain uses TRBV6-5 with TRBJ2-7; 7 positions match TRBD1. The V and J ends lost 11 bases and 1 base, in that order; junction bases with no gene match: 11. Germline V lookup: CDR1 MNHEY, CDR2 SVGAGI. This CDR3 contains 14 residues.

With respect to this clonotype: One end of the junction fails to match germline, which may point to a read error. The V gene is TRBV29-1, the J gene TRBJ2-5; D gene unclear. This CDR3 is built from 13 residues. In germline, CDR1 is SQVTM, CDR2 ANQGSEA. The CDR3 spells CNVEFTDQETRYF. The CDR3 DNA reads as TGCAACGTTGAGTTTACGGACCAAGAGACCCGGTACTTC.

On this clonotype itself: This may be a read error: a much more frequent sequence differs by one nucleotide. The rearrangement uses TRBV12-3 or TRBV12-4 and TRBJ1-4; 8 bases match TRBD1. Losses at the gene ends were 6 bases for V and 10 bases for J; bases not matched to a gene: 10. This CDR3 contains 14 residues. The CDR3 DNA reads TGTGCCAGCAGATGGACAGGGACGCGAGGAAAACTGTTTTTT. This encodes CASRWTGTRGKLFF.